This TCR beta chain was profiled in a study of blood T cells in healthy people across ages. Whole-study context: Per two T cells, template switching captured roughly one barcoded beta molecule.

Looked up from germline, CDR1 is SNHLY and CDR2 is FYNNEI. CDR3 length: 14 amino acids. V was shortened by 5 bases and J by 2 bases, with 10 bases between the two germline ends. Alongside a J-beta primer mix, a sample-barcoded 5' primer served in a second PCR lasting about 7 to 11 cycles. All samples gave at least 2.5 million CDR3-containing paired-end reads. TCRdb itself ran the 5' RACE reads through MiXCR, one entry per CDR3 protein. Here the sample spans hundreds of thousands of distinct CDR3 sequences, about half being singletons. On this clonotype itself: Antigen: not known.

Study-wide findings and caveats: The study could not conclusively compare naive and antigen-experienced cells, given its unsorted PBMCs. Per million T cells, TCR beta diversity dropped about linearly as age rose.

The sample taken for sequencing was blood. This clonotype was sampled from a woman aged 60 to 75 in good health. The chain recombines TRBV2 with TRBJ1-5; D is ambiguous. CDR3 nucleotide sequence: TGTGCCAGCAGTCCACAGTCAGGCAATCAGCCCCAGCATTTT. This gives the protein CASSPQSGNQPQHF.